The rows below give T cell receptor beta chains drawn from one sample of a study of blood T cells in healthy people across ages. Via MiXCR, TCRdb re-called the 5' RACE reads, giving one row per CDR3 protein. The sample shows roughly 500,000 distinct CDR3 sequences, 24% of them seen only once. These data are also associated with another study on T cells of mothers and their children.

Sequencing was carried out using blood. Receptor source: a boy younger than 18 in good health. The CDR3 runs from the conserved cysteine through the conserved F or W.

j_call v_call cdr3_aa
TRBJ2-5 TRBV28 CASSFGGHRGGQETQYF
TRBJ2-2 TRBV7-2 CASSLGCAYRELFF
TRBJ2-7 TRBV20-1 CSASGGSDYEQYF
TRBJ2-7 TRBV7-9 CASSWDRGYEQYF
TRBJ2-2 TRBV12-3/TRBV12-4 CASSLAGQLTGELFF
TRBJ1-1 TRBV6-8 CASRRQEGTEAFF
TRBJ2-3 TRBV12-3/TRBV12-4 CASSPASARGGTDAQYF
TRBJ2-2 TRBV4-3 CASSQDVGGGVTGELFF
TRBJ2-5 TRBV28 CASGGSQETQYF
TRBJ2-3 TRBV20-1 CSALRDFSPQTQYF
TRBJ2-3 TRBV5-1 CASSLAALAGKDTQYF
TRBJ1-1 TRBV6-2/TRBV6-3 CASSPTGGRTEAFF
TRBJ1-2 TRBV20-1 CSAIGYGYTF
NA TRBV25-1 CASSTGAAGETQYF
TRBJ1-2 TRBV20-1 CSAIYRATNYGYTF
TRBJ2-4 TRBV27 CASSFSPAGNDIQYF
TRBJ2-7 TRBV5-1 CASSLAGDTYEQYF
TRBJ2-1 TRBV1 CTLDRGPYNEQFF
TRBJ2-3 TRBV5-5 CASSSRTGADTQYF
TRBJ2-6 TRBV29-1 CSVIDSLSGAGANVLTF
TRBJ2-3 TRBV29-1 CSVDGESTDTQYF
TRBJ1-4 TRBV7-7 CASSAAPTGGNEKLFF
TRBJ2-7 TRBV27 CASSLTPGNYEQYF
TRBJ2-5 TRBV7-2 CASSLIVDSTGIDF
TRBJ2-7 TRBV5-1 CASSAGTPTYEQYF
TRBJ1-3 TRBV28 CASSSDSYSGNTIYF
TRBJ2-1 TRBV5-1 CASRRGDRLTYNEQFF
TRBJ2-3 TRBV7-8 CASSSVSTDTQYF
TRBJ2-7 TRBV28 CASSLKGFGRVDSYEQYF
TRBJ2-1 TRBV5-6 CASLAGVNSYNEQFF
NA TRBV6-5 CASSYFRYNEQFF
TRBJ2-3 TRBV5-1 CASSLDNTDTQYF
TRBJ2-6 TRBV20-1 CSAYVAGSGANVLTF
TRBJ2-1 TRBV5-1 CASSLFGGAVDNEQFF
TRBJ1-1 TRBV2 CASNGKGNTEAFF
TRBJ2-5 TRBV7-9 CASSFHSGLIQETQYF
TRBJ2-2 TRBV29-1 CSVAKTSGRPYVDTGELFF
TRBJ2-1 TRBV28 CAIAQGSRNEQFF
TRBJ2-7 TRBV7-2 CASSLGSQGSYEQYF
TRBJ2-7 TRBV7-3 CASSLMASSYEQYF
TRBJ2-2 TRBV4-2 CASSQDLARTGELFF
TRBJ1-2 TRBV20-1 CSARDWDRVNYGYTF
TRBJ2-1 TRBV20-1 CSARDRTYNEQFF
TRBJ1-1 TRBV12-3/TRBV12-4 CASHIGNTEAFF